The T cell receptor beta chain under discussion was sequenced for a study of early T cells in non-severe SARS-CoV-2 infection. Overall study context: Chains were not paired, and sequencing was done on bulk RNA from unsorted whole blood. Overall study findings and caveats: Anti-spike CD8 specificities were favored by VDJdb matching, whose results missed private and CD4 specificities.

This clonotype was counted at least ten times. Its antigen is unidentified. Individual cDNA molecules received unique molecular identifiers. TCRdb re-called the 5' RACE reads through MiXCR, storing one row per CDR3 protein. This table has 20,000 to 30,000 distinct CDR3 sequences, more than 3.5% appearing once. Germline V CDR1 and CDR2: MNHNY, SVGAGI (reference sequence). Trimming took 5 bases from V and 2 from J, leaving 13 bases between them. The CDR3 sequence is 15 residues long. Material: whole blood. The origin of this receptor is an adult who was a healthcare worker with PCR-confirmed SARS-CoV-2 infection or an uninfected control (not recorded which). V gene TRBV6-6 combines with J gene TRBJ2-1, with a tentative D call TRBD1 (6 bases). Written as DNA, the CDR3 is TGTGCCAGCAGTCCCGACAGGTTCACCTACAATGAGCAGTTCTTC. This codes for CASSPDRFTYNEQFF.